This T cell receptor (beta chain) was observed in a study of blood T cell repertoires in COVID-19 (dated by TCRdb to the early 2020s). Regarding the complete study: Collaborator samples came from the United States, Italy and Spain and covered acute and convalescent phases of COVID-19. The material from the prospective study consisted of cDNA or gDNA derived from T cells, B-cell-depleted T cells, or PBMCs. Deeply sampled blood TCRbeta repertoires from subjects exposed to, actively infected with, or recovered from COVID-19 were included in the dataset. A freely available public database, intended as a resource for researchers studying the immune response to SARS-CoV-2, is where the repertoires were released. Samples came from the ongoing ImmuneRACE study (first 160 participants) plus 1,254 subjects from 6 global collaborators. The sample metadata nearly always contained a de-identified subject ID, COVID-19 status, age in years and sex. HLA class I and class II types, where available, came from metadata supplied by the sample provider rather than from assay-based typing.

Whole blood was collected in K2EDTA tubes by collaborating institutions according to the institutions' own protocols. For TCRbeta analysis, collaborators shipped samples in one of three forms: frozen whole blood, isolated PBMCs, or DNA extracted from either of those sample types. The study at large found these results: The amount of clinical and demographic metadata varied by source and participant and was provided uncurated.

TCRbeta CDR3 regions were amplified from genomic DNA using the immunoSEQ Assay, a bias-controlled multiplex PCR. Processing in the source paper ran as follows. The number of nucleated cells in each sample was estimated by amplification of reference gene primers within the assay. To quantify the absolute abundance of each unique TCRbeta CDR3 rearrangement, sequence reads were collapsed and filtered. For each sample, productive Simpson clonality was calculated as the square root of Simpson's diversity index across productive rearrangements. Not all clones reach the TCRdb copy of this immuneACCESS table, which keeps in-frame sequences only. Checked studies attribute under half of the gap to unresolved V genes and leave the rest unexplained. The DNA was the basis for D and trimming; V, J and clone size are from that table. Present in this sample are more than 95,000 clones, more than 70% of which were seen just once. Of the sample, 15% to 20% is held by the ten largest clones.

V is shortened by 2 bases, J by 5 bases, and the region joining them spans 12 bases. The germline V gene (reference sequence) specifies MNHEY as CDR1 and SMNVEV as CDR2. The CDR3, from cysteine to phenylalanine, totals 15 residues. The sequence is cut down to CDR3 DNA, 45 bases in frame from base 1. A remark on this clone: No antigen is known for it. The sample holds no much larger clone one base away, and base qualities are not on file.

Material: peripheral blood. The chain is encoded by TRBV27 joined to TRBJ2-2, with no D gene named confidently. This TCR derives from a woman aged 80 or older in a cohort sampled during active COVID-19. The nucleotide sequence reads TGTGCCAGCAGTTTAAGTGGGCACACTACCGGGGAGCTGTTTTTT. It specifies CASSLSGHTTGELFF.